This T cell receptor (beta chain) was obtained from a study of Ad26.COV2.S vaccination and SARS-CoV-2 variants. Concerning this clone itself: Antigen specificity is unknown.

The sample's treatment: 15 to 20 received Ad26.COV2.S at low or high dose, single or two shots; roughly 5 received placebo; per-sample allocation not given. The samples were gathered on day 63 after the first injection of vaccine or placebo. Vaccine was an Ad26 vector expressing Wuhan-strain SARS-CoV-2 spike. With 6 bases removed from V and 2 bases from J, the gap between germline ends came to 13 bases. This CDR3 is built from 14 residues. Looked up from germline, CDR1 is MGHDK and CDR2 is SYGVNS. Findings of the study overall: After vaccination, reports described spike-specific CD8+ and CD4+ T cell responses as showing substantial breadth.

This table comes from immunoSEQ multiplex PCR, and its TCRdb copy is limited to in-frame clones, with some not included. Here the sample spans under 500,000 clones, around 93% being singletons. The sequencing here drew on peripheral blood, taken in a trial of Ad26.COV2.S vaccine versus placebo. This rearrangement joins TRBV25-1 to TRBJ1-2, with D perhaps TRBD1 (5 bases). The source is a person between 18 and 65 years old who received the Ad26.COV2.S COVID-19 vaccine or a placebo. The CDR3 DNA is TGTGCCAGCAGACCCGCAGGGTTGAACTATGGCTACACCTTC. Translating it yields CASRPAGLNYGYTF.